The sequence of this T cell receptor (beta chain) was determined in a study of shared clonotypes between healthy human individuals (dated by TCRdb to the early 2020s). General notes on the study: The cohort comprised a couple of women and three men aged 18 to 49 years. Between about 0.85 and 8.9 billion PBMCs per donor were obtained by leukapheresis. The study deeply sequenced blood TCR repertoires of about 5 healthy adults to estimate repertoire size and the extent of clonotype sharing between individuals. To increase sequencing depth and limit assay-specific biases, TCR repertoire library preparation and sequencing were carried out by different laboratories using diverse techniques.

Healthy HIV-negative adults with no recently reported acute infections or vaccinations were included as donors. All donors were Caucasian adults living in Nashville, Tennessee, USA. For unsorted samples, roughly 91 million PBMCs were counted, and genomic DNA was extracted using the QIAamp DNA Blood Mini kit. Blood was collected by leukapheresis, and PBMCs were isolated by Ficoll-Histopaque density gradient centrifugation and then cryopreserved in liquid nitrogen vapor phase. Notes on this clone: No antigen is known for it. No base-level quality is on record; no much larger clone is a single base apart.

Trimming leaves V shorter by 0 bases and J shorter by 4 bases, with the junction holding 5 bases beyond the gene matches. From the germline V gene, CDR1 is SGDLS and CDR2 is YYNGEE. The CDR3 has 16 amino acids, counting the end cysteine and phenylalanine. Only the CDR3 region is kept as DNA, spanning 48 bases read in frame from base 1. Study-level results and caveats: Sampling was restricted to blood, and TCR repertoires in tissue are likely to differ from TCR repertoires in blood. The small number of donors limited the genetic and exposure-history diversity represented. Pairwise subsampling led to the expectation that sequencing depth would affect the degree of clonotype sharing among donors.

Using the deep immunoSEQ assay, TCR CDR3 regions were amplified from genomic DNA by multiplex PCR. Extracted genomic DNA from each cell subset was spread evenly across all wells of several immunoSEQ 96-well plates, with each plate serving as a replicate. For unsorted PBMC, about 0.3 ug genomic DNA, equal to 30,000 or so T cell genomes, was loaded into each replicate PCR. Ten immunoSEQ deep assay plates were used to sequence unsorted PBMC genomic DNA. Purified libraries were measured with a Qubit 3.0 fluorometer, size-checked on a Bioanalyzer 2100, and measured again with the KAPA Library Quantification kit. Every immunoSEQ 96-well plate was sequenced on a dedicated single-read 150-cycle Illumina NextSeq 550 flow cell. The study's processing was this. Because the immunoSEQ output held only junctional sequences and lacked quality scores, the filtering could not match the filtering applied to full-length reads. Sequences were annotated with PyIR, a Python wrapper for IgBLAST v1.9, using IMGT germline references to assign V/J genes and CDR3. Reads were filtered out if the reads had weak V/J assignments (E-value above 1e-6), no CDR3, stop codons, out-of-frame junctions, or ambiguous translated residues. A V3J clonotype was defined by an identical inferred V gene, J gene, and CDR3 amino acid sequence. Percentage overlap between repertoires was computed as shared unique clonotypes divided by the size of the smaller repertoire. RTK rarefaction, the Chao1 estimator, and Recon v2.1 estimates of unobserved clonotypes were used to assess repertoire richness. Here the immuneACCESS table is served through TCRdb, limited to in-frame sequences with V and J called. Missing clones are a known gap in these copies; in checked studies unresolved V genes cover under half, and the rest lacks a known reason. That table furnishes V, J and clone size, whereas the DNA furnished D and trimming. The sample includes more than 400,000 clones, with over 70% observed a single time. The top ten clonotypes cover 10% to 15% of the sample.

This TCR derives from a woman aged 40-49 years in good health. Some clones in this sample may be carry-over from other donors' samples. The sample was PBMCs. The rearrangement joined TRBV9 to TRBJ1-2; 11 of the junction bases match TRBD1. The nucleotide sequence reads as follows: TGTGCCAGCAGCGTAGGTCGGGGACAGGGGGTCTATGGCTACACCTTC. It encodes CASSVGRGQGVYGYTF.